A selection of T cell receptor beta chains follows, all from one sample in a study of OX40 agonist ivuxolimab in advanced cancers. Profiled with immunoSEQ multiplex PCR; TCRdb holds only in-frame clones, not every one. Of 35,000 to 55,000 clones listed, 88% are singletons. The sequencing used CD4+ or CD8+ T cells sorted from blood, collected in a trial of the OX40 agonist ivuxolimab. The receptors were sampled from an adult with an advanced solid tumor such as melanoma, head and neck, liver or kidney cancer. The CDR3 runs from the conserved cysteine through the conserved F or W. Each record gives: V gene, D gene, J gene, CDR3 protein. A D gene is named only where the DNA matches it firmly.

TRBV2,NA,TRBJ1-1,CASRDDRSPRNTEAFF
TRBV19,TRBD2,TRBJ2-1,CASSLGGTTYNEQFF
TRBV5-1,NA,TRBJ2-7,CASSSLDYTLSYEQYF
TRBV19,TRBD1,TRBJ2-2,CASSIPDRGSNTGELFF
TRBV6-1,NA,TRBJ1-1,CASKVNTEAFF
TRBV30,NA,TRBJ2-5,CAWSGRPGGETQYF
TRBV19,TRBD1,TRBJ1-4,CASSSRLDRGARTEKLFF
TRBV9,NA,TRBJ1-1,CASSVQVEGYTEAFF
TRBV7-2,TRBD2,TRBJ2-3,CASSPPWGSAGGRSGTQYF
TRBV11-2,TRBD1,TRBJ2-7,CASSLDEHRGSYEQYF
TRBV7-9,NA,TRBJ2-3,CASSLALGDGTDTQYF
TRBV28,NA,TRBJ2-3,CASKPSTDTQYF
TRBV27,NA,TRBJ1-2,CASSLKGMGNYGYTF
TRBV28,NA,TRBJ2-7,CASSTRHGKFSYEQYF
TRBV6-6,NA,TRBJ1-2,CASRTQGIHGYTF
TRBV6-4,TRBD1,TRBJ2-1,CASSGTDDNEQFF
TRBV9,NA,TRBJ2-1,CASSVGSGLYNEQFF
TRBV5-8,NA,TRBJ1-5,CASSLERGSNNQPQHF
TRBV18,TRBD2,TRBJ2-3,CASSPGLAGTDTQYF
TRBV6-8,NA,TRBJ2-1,CASSYLTWDEQFF
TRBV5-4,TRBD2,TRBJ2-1,CASSWGTSGYNEQFF
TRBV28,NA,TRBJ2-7,CASSSTPSFSYEQYF
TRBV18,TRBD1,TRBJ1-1,CASSHGQGNTEAFF
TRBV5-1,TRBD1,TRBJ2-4,CASSLGTPLTGVAKNIQYF
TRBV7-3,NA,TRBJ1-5,CASSPQPNGPQHF
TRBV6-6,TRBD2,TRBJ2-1,CASSPGLAGWDEQFF
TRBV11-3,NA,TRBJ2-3,CASSLGGGPSTDTQYF
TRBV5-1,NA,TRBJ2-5,CASSPEVREETQYF
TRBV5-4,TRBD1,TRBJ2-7,CASRLSGTEEYEQYF